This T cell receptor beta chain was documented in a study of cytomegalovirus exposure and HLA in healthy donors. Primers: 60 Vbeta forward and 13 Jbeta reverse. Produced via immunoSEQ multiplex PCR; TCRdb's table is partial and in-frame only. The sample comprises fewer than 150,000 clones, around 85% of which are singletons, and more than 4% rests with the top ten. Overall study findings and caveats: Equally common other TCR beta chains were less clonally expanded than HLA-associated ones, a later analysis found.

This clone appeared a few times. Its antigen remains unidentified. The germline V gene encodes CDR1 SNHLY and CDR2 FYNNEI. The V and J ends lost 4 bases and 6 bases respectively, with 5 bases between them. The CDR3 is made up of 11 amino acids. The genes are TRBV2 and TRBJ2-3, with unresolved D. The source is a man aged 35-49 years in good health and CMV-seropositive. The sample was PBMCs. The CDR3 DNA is TGTGCCAGCAGTGGGGCGGATACGCAGTATTTT. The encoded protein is CASSGADTQYF.